This TCR beta chain stems from a study of blood T cell repertoires in COVID-19. The wider study: PBMCs, B-cell-depleted T cells, or T cells provided the cDNA or gDNA that made up the material.

In the authors' methods: The authors estimated nucleated cell counts from reference gene primer amplification. Produced via immunoSEQ multiplex PCR; TCRdb's table is partial and in-frame only. V and J calls and clone size are those listed in that table; D and trimming were worked out from the DNA. Among more than 110,000 clones listed, around 80% were seen once. Germline V lookup: CDR1 KGHSH, CDR2 LQKENI. The CDR3 runs to 16 residues. With 1 base clipped from V and 0 bases from J, the junction kept 5 bases outside the gene matches. The chain has TRBV18 and TRBJ2-7; 8 bases agree with TRBD1. This receptor was obtained from a man aged 80 or over with acute or convalescent COVID-19. Material for sequencing was peripheral blood. CDR3 protein: CASSPQGQDYSYEQYF. The CDR3 DNA reads as TGTGCCAGCTCACCACAGGGACAGGACTACTCCTACGAGCAGTACTTC.